The 5 T cell receptor beta chains presented below share a single source sample, sequenced in a study of immune cell composition in non-small cell lung cancer (dated by TCRdb to about 2017). Libraries were built with the immunoSEQ multiplex PCR assay. Imported from immuneACCESS, the table was reduced by TCRdb to in-frame sequences with V and J called. These copies leave out some clones; in studies compared against another copy, an unresolved V gene accounts for under half, and the cause of the remainder is not known. For this sample there are about 9,000 clones; 70% to 85% appear just once. Together, the top ten hold roughly 12% of the sample. Normal lung samples were non-adjacent lung tissue taken as far from the tumour as possible, at least 3 cm away, from the same patient. The sample taken for sequencing was non-adjacent lung tissue. The receptors originated from a human donor with non-small cell lung cancer.

This clone has just a few counts. This rearrangement joins TRBV18 to TRBJ1-3; TRBD1 matches at 8 bases. V lost 3 bases and J lost 6; bases outside the gene matches: 4. Germline V CDR1 and CDR2: KGHSH, LQKENI. The CDR3 is made up of 14 amino acids. CDR3 residues: CASSPDRGVNTIYF. The CDR3 nucleotides are TGTGCCAGCTCACCTGACAGGGGCGTAAACACCATATATTTT.

V and J are TRBV4-3 and TRBJ2-7; D may be TRBD1 (6 bases). This CDR3 comprises 14 residues. CDR1 is LGHNA, CDR2 YSLEER, per germline. V lost 2 bases, J lost 3 bases, and 11 bases lay in between. The CDR3: CASSQRLDSYEQYF. Written as DNA, the CDR3 is TGCGCCAGCAGCCAACGACTGGACAGCTACGAGCAGTACTTC.

The gene calls are TRBV7-2 and TRBJ2-7; D unclear. CDR3 length equals 13 residues. The ends were cut back, 6 bases at V and 6 bases at J, with 15 bases in the middle. Germline V CDR1 and CDR2: SGHTA, FQGNSA. The CDR3 protein is CASRHPLSFEQYF. The CDR3 nucleotides read TGTGCCAGCAGGCACCCCCTTAGTTTCGAGCAGTACTTC.

This clone was picked up a small number of times. The chain combines TRBV6-6 with TRBJ2-6; D is perhaps TRBD2 (5 bases). This CDR3 contains 16 residues. Germline CDR1 MNHNY, CDR2 SVGAGI (reference sequence). Between the trimmed V and J ends, which lost 4 bases and 2 bases, there was a span of 12 bases. The CDR3 loop reads CASSSLGVPGANVLTF. CDR3 nucleotides: TGTGCCAGCAGTTCATTGGGAGTCCCTGGGGCCAACGTCCTGACTTTC.

The chain recombines TRBV19 with TRBJ1-2; no reliable D call. Germline V gene sequence: CDR1 LNHDA, CDR2 SQIVND (reference sequence). CDR3 length: 12 amino acids. Trimming cost V 7 bases and J 0 bases, with 6 bases left between them. CDR3 sequence reads: CASTTANYGYTF. DNA of the CDR3: TGTGCCAGTACCACGGCTAACTATGGCTACACCTTC.